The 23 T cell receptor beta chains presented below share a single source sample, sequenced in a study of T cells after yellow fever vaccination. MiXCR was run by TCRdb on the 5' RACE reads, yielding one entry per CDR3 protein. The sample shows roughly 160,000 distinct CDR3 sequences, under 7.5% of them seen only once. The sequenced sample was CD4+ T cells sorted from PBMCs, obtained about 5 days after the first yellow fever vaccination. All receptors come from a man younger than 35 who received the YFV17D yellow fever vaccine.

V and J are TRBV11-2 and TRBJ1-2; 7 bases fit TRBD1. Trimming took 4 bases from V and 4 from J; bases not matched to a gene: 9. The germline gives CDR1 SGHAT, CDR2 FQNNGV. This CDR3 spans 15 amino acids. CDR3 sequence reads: CASSSAQGGLYGYTF. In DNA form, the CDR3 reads TGTGCCAGCAGCTCTGCTCAGGGGGGTCTCTATGGCTACACCTTC.

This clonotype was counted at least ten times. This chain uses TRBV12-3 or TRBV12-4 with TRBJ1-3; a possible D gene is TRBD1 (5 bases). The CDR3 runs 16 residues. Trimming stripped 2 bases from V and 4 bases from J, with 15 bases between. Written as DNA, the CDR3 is TGTGCCAGCAGTTTAAGGGACGCCGTAACCGGAAACACCATATATTTT. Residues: CASSLRDAVTGNTIYF.

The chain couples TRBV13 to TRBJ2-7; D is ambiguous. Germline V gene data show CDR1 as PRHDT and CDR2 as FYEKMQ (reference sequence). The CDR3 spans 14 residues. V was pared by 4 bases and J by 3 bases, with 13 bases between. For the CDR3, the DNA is TGTGCCAGCAGCTCCAGAACAGAGTACTACGAGCAGTACGTC. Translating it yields CASSSRTEYYEQYV.

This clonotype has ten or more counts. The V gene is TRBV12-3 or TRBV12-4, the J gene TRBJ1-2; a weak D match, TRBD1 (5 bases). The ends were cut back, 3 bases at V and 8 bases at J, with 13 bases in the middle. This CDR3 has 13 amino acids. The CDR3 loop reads CASSFGTRLGYTF. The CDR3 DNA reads TGTGCCAGCAGTTTTGGGACCAGACTGGGCTACACCTTC.

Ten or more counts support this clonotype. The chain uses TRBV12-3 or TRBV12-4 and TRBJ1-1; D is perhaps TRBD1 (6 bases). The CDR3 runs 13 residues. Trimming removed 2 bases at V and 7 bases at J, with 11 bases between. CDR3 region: CASSLLTGFEAFF. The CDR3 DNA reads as TGTGCCAGCAGTTTACTTACAGGGTTTGAAGCTTTCTTT.

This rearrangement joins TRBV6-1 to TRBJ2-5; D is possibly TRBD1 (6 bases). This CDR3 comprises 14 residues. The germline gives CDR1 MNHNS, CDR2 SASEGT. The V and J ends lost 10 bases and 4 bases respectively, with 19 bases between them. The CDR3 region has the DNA TGTGCCACAGGGGCCCGACCCAGCGGAGAGACCCAGTACTTC. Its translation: CATGARPSGETQYF.

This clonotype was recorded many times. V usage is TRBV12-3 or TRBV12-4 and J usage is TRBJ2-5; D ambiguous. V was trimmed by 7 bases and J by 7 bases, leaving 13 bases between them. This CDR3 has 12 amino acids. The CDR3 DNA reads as TGTGCCAGCAATGCGGCAAAAGGGACCCAGTACTTC. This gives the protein CASNAAKGTQYF.

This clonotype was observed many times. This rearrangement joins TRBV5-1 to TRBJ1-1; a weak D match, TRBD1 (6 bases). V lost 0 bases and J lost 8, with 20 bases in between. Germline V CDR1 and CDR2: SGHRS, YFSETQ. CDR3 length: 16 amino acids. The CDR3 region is CASSLAETGPGAEAFF. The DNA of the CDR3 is TGCGCCAGCAGCTTGGCCGAAACAGGGCCCGGCGCCGAAGCTTTCTTT.

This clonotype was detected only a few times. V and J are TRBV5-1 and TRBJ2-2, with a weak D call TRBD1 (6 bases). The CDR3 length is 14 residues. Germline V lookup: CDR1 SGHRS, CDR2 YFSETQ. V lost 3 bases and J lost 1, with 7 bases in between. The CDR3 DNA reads TGCGCCAGCAGCTGGGGACAGAACACCGGGGAGCTGTTTTTT. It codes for CASSWGQNTGELFF.

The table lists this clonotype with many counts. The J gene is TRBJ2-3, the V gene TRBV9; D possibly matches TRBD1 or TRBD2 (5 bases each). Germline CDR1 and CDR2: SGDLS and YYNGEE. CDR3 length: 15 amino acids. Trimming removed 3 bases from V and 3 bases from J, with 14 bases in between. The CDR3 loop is CASSAAWGSTDTQYF. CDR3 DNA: TGTGCCAGCAGCGCGGCCTGGGGGTCAACAGATACGCAGTATTTT. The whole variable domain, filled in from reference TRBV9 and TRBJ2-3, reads DSGVTQTPKHLITATGQRVTLRCSPRSGDLSVYWYQQSLDQGLQFLIQYYNGEERAKGNILERFSAQQFPDLHSELNLSSLELGDSALYFCASSAAWGSTDTQYFGPGTRLTVL.

CDR3 DNA sequence: TGTGCCAGCAGCAAAACGCTCCCTAGCACAGATACGCAGTATTTT. Protein sequence: CASSKTLPSTDTQYF. The chain carries TRBV21-1 and TRBJ2-3. TRBV21-1 corresponds to a pseudogene. The CDR3 is 15 amino acids.

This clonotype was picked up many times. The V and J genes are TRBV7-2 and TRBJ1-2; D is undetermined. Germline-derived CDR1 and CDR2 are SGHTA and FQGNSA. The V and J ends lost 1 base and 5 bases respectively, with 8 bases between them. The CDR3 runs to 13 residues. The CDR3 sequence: CASSLGSEYGYTF. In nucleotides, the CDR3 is TGTGCCAGCAGCTTAGGGTCTGAGTATGGCTACACCTTC.

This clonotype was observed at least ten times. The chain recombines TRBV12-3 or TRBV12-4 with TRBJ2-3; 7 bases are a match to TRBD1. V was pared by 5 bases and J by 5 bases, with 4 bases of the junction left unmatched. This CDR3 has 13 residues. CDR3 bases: TGTGCCAGCAGTCCGGACAGGAGAGATACGCAGTATTTT. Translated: CASSPDRRDTQYF.

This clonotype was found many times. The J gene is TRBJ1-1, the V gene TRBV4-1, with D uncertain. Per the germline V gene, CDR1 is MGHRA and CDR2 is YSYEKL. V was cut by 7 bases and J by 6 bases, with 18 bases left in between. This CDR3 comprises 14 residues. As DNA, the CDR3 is TGCGCCAGCAAAAACATATTGGCCCTACCTGAAGCTTTCTTT. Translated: CASKNILALPEAFF.

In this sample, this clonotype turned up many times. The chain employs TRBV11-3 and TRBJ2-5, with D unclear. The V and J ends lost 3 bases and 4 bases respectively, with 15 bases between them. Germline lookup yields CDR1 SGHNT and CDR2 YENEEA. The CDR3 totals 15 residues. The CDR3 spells CASSLGIASRETQYF. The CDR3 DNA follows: TGTGCCAGCAGCTTGGGGATAGCAAGCCGAGAGACCCAGTACTTC.

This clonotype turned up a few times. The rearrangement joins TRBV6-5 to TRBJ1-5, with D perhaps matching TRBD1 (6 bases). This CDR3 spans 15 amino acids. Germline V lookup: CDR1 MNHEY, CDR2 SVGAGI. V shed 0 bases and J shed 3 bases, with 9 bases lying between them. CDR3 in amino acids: CASSYSGQLNQPQHF. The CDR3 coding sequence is TGTGCCAGCAGTTACTCAGGACAGCTCAATCAGCCCCAGCATTTT.

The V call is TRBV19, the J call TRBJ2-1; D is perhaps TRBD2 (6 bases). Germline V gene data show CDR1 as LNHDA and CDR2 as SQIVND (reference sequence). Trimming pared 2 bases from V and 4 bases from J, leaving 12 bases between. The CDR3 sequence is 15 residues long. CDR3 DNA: TGTGCCAGTAGTATAATGCGGGGTCATTACAATGAGCAGTTCTTC. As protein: CASSIMRGHYNEQFF.

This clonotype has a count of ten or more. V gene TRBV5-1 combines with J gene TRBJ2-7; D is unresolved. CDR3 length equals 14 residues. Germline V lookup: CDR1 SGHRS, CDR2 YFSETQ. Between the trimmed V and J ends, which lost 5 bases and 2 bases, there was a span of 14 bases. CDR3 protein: CASRSGYTPYEQYF. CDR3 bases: TGCGCCAGCAGGTCCGGGTATACTCCCTACGAGCAGTACTTC.

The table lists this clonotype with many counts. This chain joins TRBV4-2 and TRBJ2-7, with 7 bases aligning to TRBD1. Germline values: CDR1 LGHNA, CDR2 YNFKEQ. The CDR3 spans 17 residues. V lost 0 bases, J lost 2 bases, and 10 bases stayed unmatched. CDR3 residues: CASSQEEYRQGPYEQYF. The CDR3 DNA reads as TGTGCCAGCAGCCAAGAGGAATACCGACAGGGTCCCTACGAGCAGTACTTC.

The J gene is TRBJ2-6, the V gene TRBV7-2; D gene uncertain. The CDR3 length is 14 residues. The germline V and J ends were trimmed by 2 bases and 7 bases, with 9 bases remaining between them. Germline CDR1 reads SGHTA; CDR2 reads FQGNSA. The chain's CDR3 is CASSLWASANVLTF. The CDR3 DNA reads TGTGCCAGCAGCTTATGGGCGAGCGCCAACGTCCTGACTTTC.

Written as DNA, the CDR3 is TGCGCCAGCAGCGTCAGCACAGGGAATCAGCCCCAGCATTTT. Translated: CASSVSTGNQPQHF. The rearrangement joins TRBV5-1 to TRBJ1-5, with D perhaps matching TRBD1 (6 bases). Between the trimmed V and J ends, which lost 4 bases and 4 bases, there was a span of 12 bases. The CDR3 contains 14 residues. The germline V gene has CDR1 SGHRS and CDR2 YFSETQ. Based on the CDR3 plus reference TRBV5-1 and TRBJ1-5, the full variable domain is KAGVTQTPRYLIKTRGQQVTLSCSPISGHRSVSWYQQTPGQGLQFLFEYFSETQRNKGNFPGRFSGRQFSNSRSEMNVSTLELGDSALYLCASSVSTGNQPQHFGDGTRLSIL.

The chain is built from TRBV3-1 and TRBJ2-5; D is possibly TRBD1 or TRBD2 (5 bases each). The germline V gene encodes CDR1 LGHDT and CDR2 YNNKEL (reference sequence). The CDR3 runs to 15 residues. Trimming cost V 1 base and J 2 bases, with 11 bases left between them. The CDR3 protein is CASSQGLGVQETQYF. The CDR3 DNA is TGTGCCAGCAGCCAAGGGTTGGGGGTTCAAGAGACCCAGTACTTC.

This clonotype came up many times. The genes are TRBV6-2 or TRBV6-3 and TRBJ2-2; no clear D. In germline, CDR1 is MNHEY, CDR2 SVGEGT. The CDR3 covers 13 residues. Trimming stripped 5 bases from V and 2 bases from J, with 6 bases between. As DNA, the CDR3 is TGTGCCAGCAGTCCAGGAAACACCGGGGAGCTGTTTTTT. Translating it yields CASSPGNTGELFF.